The 14 T cell receptor beta chains listed next were all sequenced from one sample in a study of Ad26.COV2.S vaccination and SARS-CoV-2 variants. This table comes from immunoSEQ multiplex PCR, and its TCRdb copy is limited to in-frame clones, with some not included. The top ten clones hold roughly 4.3% of a sample with 350,000 to 500,000 clones, around 90% of them seen once. Documented treatment: 15 to 20 received Ad26.COV2.S at low or high dose, single or two shots; about 5 received placebo; per-sample allocation not given. Day 63 after the first injection of vaccine or placebo was the sampling time. This specimen consisted of peripheral blood, obtained in a trial of Ad26.COV2.S vaccine versus placebo. The source of these receptors is a person aged 18 to 59 who received the Ad26.COV2.S COVID-19 vaccine or a placebo.

The V gene is TRBV6-5, the J gene TRBJ2-1, with D maybe TRBD2 (7 bases). CDR1 MNHEY and CDR2 SVGAGI come from the germline V gene. Deletions cut 5 bases from V and 6 bases from J, with 17 bases between. The CDR3 contains 15 residues. Here the CDR3 reads CASSILRGAGNEQFF. The CDR3 DNA follows: TGTGCCAGCAGTATCCTCCGGGGGGCGGGCAATGAGCAGTTCTTC.

The chain combines TRBV10-3 with TRBJ2-7; TRBD1 aligns across 7 bases. CDR3 length: 12 residues. Germline loops: CDR1 ENHRY, CDR2 SYGVKD. Trimming removed 5 bases from V and 7 bases from J; junction bases left unmatched: 5. CDR3 sequence reads: CAISTGAEEQYF. As DNA, the CDR3 is TGTGCCATCAGTACAGGGGCGGAGGAGCAGTACTTC.

This clone occurred a few times. The V and J genes are TRBV28 and TRBJ1-5; D remains ambiguous. Trimming left V 2 bases short and J 3 bases short, with 5 bases between. Germline V gene sequence: CDR1 MDHEN, CDR2 SYDVKM. The CDR3 totals 13 residues. The CDR3 reads CASSLMNNQPQHF. CDR3 nucleotide sequence: TGTGCCAGCAGTTTAATGAACAATCAGCCCCAGCATTTT.

This sequence joins TRBV7-3 and TRBJ2-1, with D perhaps matching TRBD2 (6 bases). Germline V gene data show CDR1 as SGHTA and CDR2 as FQGTGA. V was clipped by 4 bases and J by 8 bases, with 18 bases between them. CDR3 length: 15 residues. The DNA of the CDR3 is TGTGCCAGCAGCTCCACCAGGGATTGGGGGGATGAGCAGTTCTTC. This codes for CASSSTRDWGDEQFF.

The chain combines TRBV19 with TRBJ2-3, with 11 bases identical to TRBD1. In germline, CDR1 is LNHDA, CDR2 SQIVND (reference sequence). Unmatched junction bases numbered 17, after V lost 9 bases and J lost 6 bases. This CDR3 is 17 amino acids long. This CDR3 reads CASTDRGLRLPSDTQYF. For the CDR3, the DNA is TGTGCCAGCACGGACAGGGGGCTCAGACTCCCGTCGGATACGCAGTATTTT.

This clone was found once. This chain connects TRBV12-3 or TRBV12-4 to TRBJ1-5; D perhaps matches TRBD1 (6 bases). Trimming left V 1 base short and J 5 bases short, with 6 bases between. This CDR3 is 13 amino acids long. CDR3 loop: CASSLGGHQPQHF. The CDR3, as DNA: TGTGCCAGCAGTTTAGGGGGGCATCAGCCCCAGCATTTT.

This clone came up once. The rearrangement links TRBV6-2 or TRBV6-3 to TRBJ2-2, with a possible D match to TRBD2 (5 bases). The CDR3 consists of 16 residues. V lost 5 bases and J lost 2, with 15 bases in between. Germline CDR1 is MNHEY and CDR2 is SVGEGT. The CDR3 DNA reads TGTGCCAGCAGTGGAGGCGCCTCAAGAAACACCGGGGAGCTGTTTTTT. The encoded protein is CASSGGASRNTGELFF.

CDR3 sequence: CASRETGVNTIYF. CDR3 nucleotide sequence: TGTGCCAGCAGAGAAACAGGGGTAAACACCATATATTTT. The rearrangement uses TRBV12-3 or TRBV12-4 and TRBJ1-3; 7 nucleotides line up with TRBD1. Losses at the gene ends were 6 bases for V and 6 bases for J; bases not matched to a gene: 5. The CDR3 consists of 13 residues.

The chain carries TRBV28 and TRBJ2-3; D perhaps matches TRBD2 (7 bases). Trimming removed 5 bases from V and 4 bases from J, with 22 bases in between. The CDR3 is 17 amino acids. Germline CDR1 MDHEN, CDR2 SYDVKM. CDR3 sequence: CASSPRGVRERADTQYF. The CDR3, as DNA: TGTGCCAGCAGTCCGAGGGGGGTGCGGGAGCGGGCAGATACGCAGTATTTT.

This rearrangement joins TRBV19 to TRBJ1-3; D gene uncertain. The CDR3 totals 15 residues. Trimming cost V 5 bases and J 0 bases, with 11 bases left between them. Germline V gene lookup returns CDR1 LNHDA and CDR2 SQIVND (reference sequence). The CDR3 DNA is TGTGCCAGTAGTGTGGACGGATACTCTGGAAACACCATATATTTT. Translation: CASSVDGYSGNTIYF.

This clone was observed once. Here the CDR3 DNA reads TGTGCCAGCAGCTCTTCGACAGCCATGAACACTGAAGCTTTCTTT. Its translation is CASSSSTAMNTEAFF. V usage is TRBV7-2 and J usage is TRBJ1-1; D is possibly TRBD1 (5 bases). The CDR3 covers 15 residues. The V end lost 4 bases, the J end lost 0 bases, and 12 bases lay between the germline ends. Germline values: CDR1 SGHTA, CDR2 FQGNSA.

The V gene is TRBV2, the J gene TRBJ1-4; unclear D gene. Between the trimmed V and J ends, which lost 6 bases and 7 bases, there was a span of 12 bases. Germline CDR1 is SNHLY and CDR2 is FYNNEI. The CDR3 length is 13 residues. This CDR3 reads CASSALGGEKLFF. The CDR3 DNA reads TGTGCCAGCAGCGCCTTGGGAGGTGAAAAACTGTTTTTT.

The chain recombines TRBV6-2 or TRBV6-3 with TRBJ2-1; D may be TRBD2 (6 bases). The V end lost 0 bases, the J end lost 9 bases, and 21 bases lay between the germline ends. The CDR3 runs to 17 residues. Germline CDR1 is MNHEY and CDR2 is SVGEGT. The CDR3 reads CASSYSWGRLLGSEQFF. CDR3 nucleotide sequence: TGTGCCAGCAGTTACTCGTGGGGGAGGCTTCTTGGGAGTGAGCAGTTCTTC.

The chain recombines TRBV11-2 with TRBJ2-7; TRBD1 matches at 7 bases. The CDR3 contains 14 residues. Germline lookup yields CDR1 SGHAT and CDR2 FQNNGV. V was pared by 1 base and J by 1 base, with 1 base of the junction left unmatched. The CDR3 spells CASSLGDRSYEQYF. For the CDR3, the DNA is TGTGCCAGCAGCTTAGGGGACAGATCCTACGAGCAGTACTTC. Combining the CDR3 with reference TRBV11-2 and TRBJ2-7 gives the whole variable domain EAGVAQSPRYKIIEKRQSVAFWCNPISGHATLYWYQQILGQGPKLLIQFQNNGVVDDSQLPKDRFSAERLKGVDSTLKIQPAKLEDSAVYLCASSLGDRSYEQYFGPGTRLTVT.